This TCR beta chain was sequenced for a study of cytomegalovirus exposure and HLA in healthy donors. Study overall: Of some 360 genotyped donors, roughly 81% clustered with self-reported Caucasian donors.

The V gene's germline CDR1 is SEHNR and CDR2 FQNEAQ (reference sequence). This CDR3 region has 15 residues. With V trimmed by 2 bases and J by 8 bases, 11 bases remained unmatched. Primers for the PCR totalled 60 Vbeta and 13 Jbeta. In the authors' methods: Unique TCR beta chains numbered about 72 million in a later analysis, with roughly 11 million shared. Produced via immunoSEQ multiplex PCR; TCRdb's table is partial and in-frame only. The DNA gave D and trimming, while V, J and clone size come from that table. Counted here are roughly 100,000 clones, about 83% occurring once; the ten biggest clones make up over 5%. This clone has only a few counts. What it binds is unknown. Findings of the study overall: Later work associated roughly 17,000 TCR beta sequences with HLA alleles at 0.05 false discovery rate. Researchers reported in a later analysis that a missense DCLRE1C variant was tied to TCR beta V- and J-gene trimming.

The specimen was PBMCs. The rearrangement links TRBV7-9 to TRBJ1-1; 7 nucleotides match TRBD1. The clonotype originates from a man aged 18-30 years in good health and CMV-seronegative. CDR3 region: CASSLQTGSGMEAFF. In DNA, the CDR3 is TGTGCCAGCAGCTTACAGACAGGGAGTGGTATGGAAGCTTTCTTT.